The rows below give T cell receptor beta chains drawn from one sample of a study of cytotoxic CD8 clonotypes in ibrutinib-treated CLL. Method: immunoSEQ multiplex PCR; TCRdb's copy keeps in-frame clones and lacks some. Here the sample spans about 120,000 clones, 75% to 90% being singletons. Specimen: PBMCs, collected after 24 months of ibrutinib treatment. The receptors were sampled from a human donor with chronic lymphocytic leukemia. Each CDR3 is given with its conserved first and last residue. Each record gives: V gene, J gene, clone size, D gene, CDR3 DNA, CDR3 protein. The D gene is left open where the match is weak. A clone size is listed for some rows: how often the clone was seen (once, few, many), or a class if it is expanded.

v_call: TRBV10-3
j_call: TRBJ2-7
clone_size: -
d_call: TRBD2
cdr3_nt: TGTGCCATCAGTCTTGCGGGAGGAAGGTACGAGCAGTACTTC
cdr3_aa: CAISLAGGRYEQYF

v_call: TRBV6-1
j_call: TRBJ2-3
clone_size: -
d_call: -
cdr3_nt: TGTGCCAGCAGTTCAACCACAGATACGCAGTATTTT
cdr3_aa: CASSSTTDTQYF

v_call: TRBV5-6
j_call: TRBJ1-4
clone_size: -
d_call: TRBD1
cdr3_nt: TGTGCCAGCAGCTTGGAAGGGGGCGAGGAAAAACTGTTTTTT
cdr3_aa: CASSLEGGEEKLFF

v_call: TRBV18
j_call: TRBJ1-3
clone_size: -
d_call: -
cdr3_nt: TGTGCCAGCTCACCCTTAGGGCTCACCCGCTCTGGAAACACCATATATTTT
cdr3_aa: CASSPLGLTRSGNTIYF

v_call: TRBV7-9
j_call: TRBJ2-3
clone_size: -
d_call: -
cdr3_nt: TGTGCCAGCAGCTCAACCGGAGGGGATTTAACAGATACGCAGTATTTT
cdr3_aa: CASSSTGGDLTDTQYF

v_call: TRBV30
j_call: TRBJ1-1
clone_size: few
d_call: -
cdr3_nt: TGTGCCTTGGGACATTACATGAACACTGAAGCTTTCTTT
cdr3_aa: CALGHYMNTEAFF

v_call: TRBV28
j_call: TRBJ2-6
clone_size: -
d_call: -
cdr3_nt: TGTGCCAGCAGTTCCACAGGGAAATACGAGGCCAACGTCCTGACTTTC
cdr3_aa: CASSSTGKYEANVLTF

v_call: TRBV28
j_call: TRBJ1-5
clone_size: -
d_call: -
cdr3_nt: TGTGCCAGCAGTTTGACGGTATCGAGCAATCAGCCCCAGCATTTT
cdr3_aa: CASSLTVSSNQPQHF

v_call: TRBV4-1
j_call: TRBJ2-6
clone_size: -
d_call: -
cdr3_nt: TGCGCCAGCAGCCAAGACAGGGGATCGTCTGGGGCCAACGTCCTGACTTTC
cdr3_aa: CASSQDRGSSGANVLTF

v_call: TRBV5-1
j_call: TRBJ2-3
clone_size: -
d_call: -
cdr3_nt: TGCGCCAGCAGCTTCTACAGGGTGGATACGCAGTATTTT
cdr3_aa: CASSFYRVDTQYF

v_call: TRBV4-2
j_call: TRBJ1-3
clone_size: -
d_call: -
cdr3_nt: TGTGCCAGCAGCTCGGACCGAACTGGAAACACCATATATTTT
cdr3_aa: CASSSDRTGNTIYF

v_call: TRBV27
j_call: TRBJ2-7
clone_size: -
d_call: TRBD2
cdr3_nt: TGTGCCAGCAGTTTACTACGGACTAGCGTAACCTACGAGCAGTACTTC
cdr3_aa: CASSLLRTSVTYEQYF

v_call: TRBV20-1
j_call: TRBJ1-2
clone_size: -
d_call: TRBD1
cdr3_nt: TGCAGTGCTTACACAGGGGACGGCTACACCTTC
cdr3_aa: CSAYTGDGYTF

v_call: TRBV11-2
j_call: TRBJ1-4
clone_size: -
d_call: -
cdr3_nt: TGTGCCAGCAGCTTTGCTCCGCCTTTAGGGTGGACTAATGAAAAACTGTTTTTT
cdr3_aa: CASSFAPPLGWTNEKLFF

v_call: TRBV5-6
j_call: TRBJ1-6
clone_size: -
d_call: -
cdr3_nt: TGTGCCAGCTTATTGGGGAGGGGACCTTCACCCCTCCACTTT
cdr3_aa: CASLLGRGPSPLHF

v_call: TRBV28
j_call: TRBJ1-1
clone_size: -
d_call: -
cdr3_nt: TGTGCCATCGTCAAACACCGGGGTCGGAACACTGAAGCTTTCTTT
cdr3_aa: CAIVKHRGRNTEAFF

v_call: TRBV10-3
j_call: TRBJ2-7
clone_size: few
d_call: -
cdr3_nt: TGTGCCATCAGTGAAAAGGACAGCAGCTCCTACGAGCAGTACTTC
cdr3_aa: CAISEKDSSSYEQYF

v_call: TRBV15
j_call: TRBJ1-1
clone_size: once
d_call: TRBD1
cdr3_nt: TGTGCCACCAGCAGGAGAGGGAGACAGGGGAGAGTGACGGTAGGGAAGGCTGAAGCTTTCTTT
cdr3_aa: CATSRRGRQGRVTVGKAEAFF

v_call: TRBV19
j_call: TRBJ2-1
clone_size: -
d_call: TRBD1
cdr3_nt: TGTGCCAGTAGTCCCGCGGCCGGGACAGCCTACAATGAGCAGTTCTTC
cdr3_aa: CASSPAAGTAYNEQFF

v_call: TRBV5-4
j_call: TRBJ2-3
clone_size: -
d_call: TRBD2
cdr3_nt: TGTGCCAGCAGCTTGGTTTTGGGCATTGTCACTAGCGGGAGTCCAGATACGCAGTATTTT
cdr3_aa: CASSLVLGIVTSGSPDTQYF

v_call: TRBV5-6
j_call: TRBJ2-5
clone_size: -
d_call: -
cdr3_nt: TGTGCCAGCAGCAGGGGTTGGGGGGCGGAGACCCAGTACTTC
cdr3_aa: CASSRGWGAETQYF

v_call: TRBV28
j_call: TRBJ1-2
clone_size: -
d_call: -
cdr3_nt: TGTGCCAGCAGTTTAGTAGGACTCGTCGGAGGGCTGATAGCTGGCTACACCTTC
cdr3_aa: CASSLVGLVGGLIAGYTF

v_call: TRBV30
j_call: TRBJ2-7
clone_size: -
d_call: TRBD1
cdr3_nt: TGTGCCTGGAGTGGGCCCCACAGGGGTACCTACGAGCAGTACTTC
cdr3_aa: CAWSGPHRGTYEQYF